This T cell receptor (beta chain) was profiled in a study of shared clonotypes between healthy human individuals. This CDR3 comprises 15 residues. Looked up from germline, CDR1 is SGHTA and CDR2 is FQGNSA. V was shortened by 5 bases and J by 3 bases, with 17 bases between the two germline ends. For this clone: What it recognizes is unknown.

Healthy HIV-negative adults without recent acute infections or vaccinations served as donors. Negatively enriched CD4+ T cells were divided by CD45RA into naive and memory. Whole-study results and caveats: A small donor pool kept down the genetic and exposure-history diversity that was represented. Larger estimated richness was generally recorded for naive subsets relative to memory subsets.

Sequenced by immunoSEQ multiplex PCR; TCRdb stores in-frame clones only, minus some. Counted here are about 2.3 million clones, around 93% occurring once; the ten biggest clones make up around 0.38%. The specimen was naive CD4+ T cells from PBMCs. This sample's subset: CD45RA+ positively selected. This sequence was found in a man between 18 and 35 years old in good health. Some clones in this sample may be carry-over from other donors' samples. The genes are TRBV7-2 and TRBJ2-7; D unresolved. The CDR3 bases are TGTGCCAGCAGCCCCGACGGAGCAATGTTCTACGAGCAGTACTTC. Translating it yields CASSPDGAMFYEQYF.